This TCR beta chain was found in a study of blood T cells in healthy people across ages. General study points: TCR beta diversity per million T cells fell roughly linearly with age.

The CDR3 covers 13 residues. Germline V gene sequence: CDR1 DFQATT, CDR2 SNEGSKA (reference sequence). With 0 bases removed from V and 9 bases from J, the gap between germline ends came to 14 bases. Comments on this clonotype: Its antigen remains unidentified.

Next came a second PCR, run for about 6 to 11 cycles, which used a sample-barcoded 5' primer along with a J-beta primer mix. TCRdb redid the calling of the 5' RACE reads with MiXCR, one entry per CDR3 protein. The data hold 650,000 to 800,000 distinct CDR3 sequences, with 40% to 50% observed a single time. Each sample yielded at least 6 micrograms of PBMC total RNA. The sequence was collected from a man in his sixties in good health. Material for sequencing was blood. The chain links TRBV20-1 to TRBJ1-1, with D possibly matching TRBD1 (5 bases). The CDR3 reads CSARDRGMGKAFF. The CDR3 DNA sequence: TGCAGTGCTAGAGATCGGGGGATGGGGAAAGCTTTCTTT.